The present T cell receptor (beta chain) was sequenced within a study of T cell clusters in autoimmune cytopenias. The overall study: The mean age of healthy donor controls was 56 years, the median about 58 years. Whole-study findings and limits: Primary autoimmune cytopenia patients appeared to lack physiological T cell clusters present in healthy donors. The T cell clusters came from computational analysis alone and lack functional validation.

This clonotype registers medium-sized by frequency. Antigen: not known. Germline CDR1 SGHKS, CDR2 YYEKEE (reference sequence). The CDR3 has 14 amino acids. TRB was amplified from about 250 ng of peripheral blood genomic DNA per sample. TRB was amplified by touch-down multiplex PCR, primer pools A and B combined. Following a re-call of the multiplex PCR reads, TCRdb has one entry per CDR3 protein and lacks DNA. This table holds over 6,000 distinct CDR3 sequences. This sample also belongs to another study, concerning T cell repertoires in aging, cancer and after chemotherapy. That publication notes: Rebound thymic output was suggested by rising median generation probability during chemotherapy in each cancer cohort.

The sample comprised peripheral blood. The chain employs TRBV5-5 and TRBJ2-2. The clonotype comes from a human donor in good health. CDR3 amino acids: CASSLWYNTGELFF.